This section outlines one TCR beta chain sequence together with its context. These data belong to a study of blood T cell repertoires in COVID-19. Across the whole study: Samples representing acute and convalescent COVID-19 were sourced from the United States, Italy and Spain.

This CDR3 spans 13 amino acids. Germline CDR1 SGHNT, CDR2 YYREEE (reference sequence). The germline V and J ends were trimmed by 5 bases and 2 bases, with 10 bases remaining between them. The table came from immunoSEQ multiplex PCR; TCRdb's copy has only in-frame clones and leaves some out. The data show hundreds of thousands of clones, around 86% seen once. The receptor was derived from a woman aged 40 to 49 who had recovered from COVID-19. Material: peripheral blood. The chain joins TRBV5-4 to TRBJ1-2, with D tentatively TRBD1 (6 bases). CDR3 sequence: CASRGAGNYGYTF. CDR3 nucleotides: TGTGCCAGCAGGGGGGCAGGGAACTATGGCTACACCTTC.